The 8 T cell receptor beta chains in this list originate from one sample, sequenced in a study of shared clonotypes between healthy human individuals. Only in-frame clones appear in the TCRdb table, and some are missing; sequencing was by immunoSEQ multiplex PCR. The sample includes 850,000 to 1,200,000 clones, around 76% of them seen just once. Sequenced material: memory CD4+ T cells sorted from blood. Noted subset: CD45RA-negative fraction. Every receptor here comes from a man between 18 and 29 years old in good health.

The chain employs TRBV9 and TRBJ2-3; D possibly corresponds to TRBD2 (6 bases). Trimming left V 0 bases short and J 6 bases short, with 11 bases between. This CDR3 is built from 14 residues. Germline loops: CDR1 SGDLS, CDR2 YYNGEE. This chain's CDR3 is CASSVGGLKDTQYF. The CDR3 region has the DNA TGTGCCAGCAGCGTAGGCGGACTAAAGGATACGCAGTATTTT.

The chain links TRBV30 to TRBJ2-7; D may be TRBD1 or TRBD2 (6 bases each). Germline assignment: CDR1 GTSNPN and CDR2 SVGIG (reference sequence). The CDR3 is 13 residues long. The germline V and J ends were trimmed by 0 bases and 6 bases, with 12 bases remaining between them. Here the CDR3 reads CAWSVRGGGEQYF. CDR3 DNA: TGTGCCTGGAGTGTACGAGGGGGAGGCGAGCAGTACTTC.

This chain joins TRBV15 and TRBJ2-3, with unresolved D. The CDR3 contains 15 residues. The V end was cut by 4 bases, the J end by 0 bases, with 11 bases between. Germline CDR1 and CDR2: LNHNV and YYDKDF (reference sequence). The CDR3 region has the DNA TGTGCCACCAGCACCCTACAACGGAGCACAGATACGCAGTATTTT. Its protein is CATSTLQRSTDTQYF.

This clone appeared a single time. The chain couples TRBV20-1 to TRBJ1-1; D call uncertain. Trimming pared 6 bases from V and 8 bases from J, leaving 10 bases between. CDR3 length equals 10 residues. Germline V CDR1 and CDR2: DFQATT, SNEGSKA (reference sequence). CDR3 sequence: CSAPYREAFF. CDR3 bases: TGCAGTGCCCCCTATAGAGAAGCTTTCTTT.

The DNA of the CDR3 is TGTGCCAGCAGAAACAGGGTGGGGGAGCTGTTTTTT. It translates to CASRNRVGELFF. The V gene is TRBV2, the J gene TRBJ2-2; a possible D gene is TRBD1 (6 bases). Trimming removed 6 bases at V and 8 bases at J, with 10 bases between. CDR3 length equals 12 residues. Germline V lookup: CDR1 SNHLY, CDR2 FYNNEI. Based on the CDR3 plus reference TRBV2 and TRBJ2-2, the full variable domain is EPEVTQTPSHQVTQMGQEVILRCVPISNHLYFYWYRQILGQKVEFLVSFYNNEISEKSEIFDDQFSVERPDGSNFTLKIRSTKLEDSAMYFCASRNRVGELFFGEGSRLTVL.

The CDR3 nucleotides are TGTGCCAGCAGGAACCAAGGACTAGCGGGAGTTAATGAGCAGTTCTTC. Amino acid sequence: CASRNQGLAGVNEQFF. The chain carries TRBV28 and TRBJ2-1; 13 bases line up with TRBD2. CDR1 is MDHEN and CDR2 is SYDVKM in the germline V gene. V was clipped by 6 bases and J by 7 bases; unmatched bases: 9. This CDR3 is 16 amino acids long.

This clone was observed a single time. The sample contains more than one DNA sequence encoding this CDR3. The chain is built from TRBV7-2 and TRBJ2-7, with a possible D match to TRBD2 (6 bases). The V and J ends lost 5 bases and 7 bases respectively, with 12 bases between them. CDR3 length: 12 residues. Looked up from germline, CDR1 is SGHTA and CDR2 is FQGNSA. This CDR3 reads CASSPRGREQYF. The CDR3 DNA reads TGTGCCAGCAGCCCCCGGGGGAGGGAGCAGTACTTC.

This chain uses TRBV29-1 with TRBJ2-5, with a weak D call TRBD2 (7 bases). The end of the DNA aligns better with TRBJ2-7, so the J call may be wrong. Germline CDR1 and CDR2: SQVTM and ANQGSEA. The CDR3 covers 14 residues. CDR3 region: CSVGAGRTDYEQYF. DNA for the CDR3: TGCAGCGTTGGAGCGGGACGGACAGACTACGAGCAGTACTTC.